The 14 T cell receptor beta chains listed next were all sequenced from one sample in a study of blood T cell repertoires in COVID-19. The protocol was immunoSEQ multiplex PCR, while the TCRdb copy is restricted to in-frame clones and leaves out a portion. The sample includes about 190,000 clones, around 79% of them seen just once. The sequenced sample consisted of peripheral blood. The receptor set was obtained from a woman between 45 and 60 years old with acute or convalescent COVID-19.

The rearrangement links TRBV29-1 to TRBJ2-1; 11 nucleotides agree with TRBD2. Germline lookup yields CDR1 SQVTM and CDR2 ANQGSEA. V shed 7 bases and J 6 bases; nucleotides not matched to a gene: 20. The CDR3 totals 18 residues. CDR3 sequence reads: CSGGGLAGGPDWGNEQFF. DNA for the CDR3: TGCAGCGGGGGGGGTCTAGCGGGAGGACCGGACTGGGGCAATGAGCAGTTCTTC.

The chain recombines TRBV19 with TRBJ2-4; no clear D. From germline, CDR1 is LNHDA and CDR2 SQIVND (reference sequence). The CDR3 loop spans 11 amino acids. V lost 1 base and J 9 bases, leaving 4 bases between the germline ends. CDR3 nucleotides: TGTGCCAGTAGTATAGCCAGCATTCAGTACTTC. Translation gives CASSIASIQYF.

The chain has TRBV29-1 and TRBJ2-5; 8 bases are shared with TRBD2. The CDR3 runs 15 residues. V shed 0 bases, J shed 5 bases, and the junction held 8 bases outside the gene matches. Germline values: CDR1 SQVTM, CDR2 ANQGSEA. The CDR3 DNA reads TGCAGCGTTGAAGATGGAGCGGGAGCGGGGGAGACCCAGTACTTC. Translated: CSVEDGAGAGETQYF.

This chain joins TRBV7-2 and TRBJ1-5; D perhaps matches TRBD1 (6 bases). CDR3 length: 15 amino acids. V was cut by 5 bases and J by 3 bases, with 14 bases left in between. From germline, CDR1 is SGHTA and CDR2 FQGNSA. The DNA of the CDR3 is TGTGCCAGCAGCCTTACAGGGAGGGCCAATCAGCCCCAGCATTTT. Its translation: CASSLTGRANQPQHF.

V and J are TRBV10-3 and TRBJ1-1, with unresolved D. V lost 6 bases and J 0 bases, leaving 14 bases between the germline ends. The CDR3 is 15 amino acids. The V gene's germline CDR1 is ENHRY and CDR2 SYGVKD. The CDR3 bases are TGTGCCATCAGCGTATCCGGAGAGATGAACACTGAAGCTTTCTTT. Amino acids: CAISVSGEMNTEAFF.

In this sample, this clone turned up a few times. The V call is TRBV6-6, the J call TRBJ1-5; D may be TRBD1 (5 bases). V was shortened by 2 bases and J by 4 bases, with 12 bases between the two germline ends. Germline V lookup: CDR1 MNHNY, CDR2 SVGAGI (reference sequence). The CDR3 length is 15 residues. The CDR3 sequence: CASSYGAGKNQPQHF. The DNA for the CDR3 is TGTGCCAGCAGTTACGGGGCAGGGAAAAATCAGCCCCAGCATTTT.

This clone appeared a single time. V gene TRBV19 combines with J gene TRBJ1-5; D is unclear. V was clipped by 5 bases and J by 1 base, with 12 bases between them. The CDR3 is 15 residues long. Germline CDR1 and CDR2: LNHDA and SQIVND (reference sequence). This CDR3 reads CASSYTAPSNQPQHF. The CDR3 DNA reads TGTGCCAGTAGTTACACAGCTCCAAGCAATCAGCCCCAGCATTTT.

The chain links TRBV6-5 to TRBJ1-3, with a tentative D call TRBD1 (6 bases). V lost 6 bases and J lost 7, with 19 bases in between. Germline V CDR1 and CDR2: MNHEY, SVGAGI. The CDR3 has 15 amino acids. For the CDR3, the DNA is TGTGCCAGCAGCCCCGGACAGCCCAGCTTGAACACCATATATTTT. Protein: CASSPGQPSLNTIYF.

V and J are TRBV7-7 and TRBJ2-2; D uncertain. With 3 bases removed from V and 1 base from J, the gap between germline ends came to 3 bases. This CDR3 has 13 residues. CDR1 and CDR2 from the germline V gene are SSHAT and FNYEAQ (reference sequence). The CDR3 spells CASSFRNTGELFF. The CDR3 bases are TGTGCCAGCAGCTTTAGGAACACCGGGGAGCTGTTTTTT.

This chain uses TRBV7-8 with TRBJ1-2; 7 bases are a match to TRBD1. Germline CDR1 and CDR2: SGHVS and FQNEAQ. Germline trimming cut 5 bases from V and 7 bases from J; bases unmatched to any gene: 13. The CDR3 covers 15 residues. The CDR3 coding sequence is TGTGCCAGCAGCACAACCTCACAGGGGTCAGGTGGCTACACCTTC. As protein: CASSTTSQGSGGYTF.

The chain has TRBV7-2 and TRBJ1-1; unclear D gene. The CDR3 contains 15 residues. Trimming cost V 4 bases and J 0 bases, with 12 bases left between them. From germline, CDR1 is SGHTA and CDR2 FQGNSA. CDR3 loop: CASSSQPTLNTEAFF. The CDR3, as DNA: TGTGCCAGCAGCTCACAACCGACTTTGAACACTGAAGCTTTCTTT.

The gene calls are TRBV7-2 and TRBJ2-7; 9 bases line up with TRBD2. V was pared by 0 bases and J by 4 bases, with 1 base of the junction left unmatched. This CDR3 is built from 14 residues. Germline lookup yields CDR1 SGHTA and CDR2 FQGNSA. The CDR3 DNA follows: TGTGCCAGCAGCTTAGCCCTAGCGGGATACGAGCAGTACTTC. This encodes CASSLALAGYEQYF.

This clone turned up a few times. The genes are TRBV24-1 and TRBJ2-1; 14 bases align to TRBD2. Germline CDR1 and CDR2: KGHDR and SFDVKD. The CDR3 totals 17 residues. The junction had 9 bases not matched to a gene; V was cut back by 4 bases and J by 8 bases. The CDR3 DNA is TGTGCCACCAGTGAGGCCGGGACTAGCGGGAGAAGCCATGAGCAGTTCTTC. Its protein is CATSEAGTSGRSHEQFF.

Here the CDR3 reads CASSEGLNQPQHF. CDR3 nucleotide sequence: TGCGCCAGCAGCGAGGGACTCAATCAGCCCCAGCATTTT. The rearrangement joins TRBV5-1 to TRBJ1-5, with D possibly being TRBD1 (5 bases). CDR1 and CDR2 from the germline V gene are SGHRS and YFSETQ. The germline V and J ends were trimmed by 4 bases and 3 bases, with 8 bases remaining between them. This CDR3 spans 13 amino acids. Filled out from reference TRBV5-1 and TRBJ1-5, the complete variable domain reads KAGVTQTPRYLIKTRGQQVTLSCSPISGHRSVSWYQQTPGQGLQFLFEYFSETQRNKGNFPGRFSGRQFSNSRSEMNVSTLELGDSALYLCASSEGLNQPQHFGDGTRLSIL.